The clone carrying this TCR beta chain was seen ten or more times. The target antigen is unknown. This specimen comes from a study of neurological immune-mediated disorders. Study observations and caveats: None of the CDR3 amino acid sequences of expanded clones recurred across subjects, suggesting private repertoires in all groups. The greatest TCR clonal expansion occurred in HTLV-1-associated myelopathy and the least in multiple sclerosis, which fell below healthy controls.

Template-switch 5'RACE cDNA synthesis added a 10-nucleotide unique molecular identifier. TCRdb re-analysed the 5' RACE reads in MiXCR, keeping a single row per CDR3 protein. The repertoire includes under 60,000 distinct CDR3 sequences, under 13% of them detected once, and 21% sits in the top ten. Unsorted libraries were prepared from 2 million PBMCs that had been stored at -80 C. V was pared by 5 bases and J by 8 bases, with 8 bases of the junction left unmatched. The germline V gene encodes CDR1 DFQATT and CDR2 SNEGSKA (reference sequence). The CDR3 length is 13 residues. The chain links TRBV20-1 to TRBJ1-2; 10 bases are shared with TRBD1. Sequencing was done on a sample of PBMCs. This receptor was obtained from a woman aged 40 to 50 with HTLV-1-associated myelopathy (HAM/TSP). The DNA of the CDR3 is TGCAGTGCTCCTGGGACAGGGGAGGCGGGCTACACCTTC. It encodes CSAPGTGEAGYTF.